These T cell receptor beta chains were read from a single sample in a study of early T cells in non-severe SARS-CoV-2 infection. TCRdb re-called the 5' RACE reads through MiXCR, storing one row per CDR3 protein. The sample includes some 60,000 distinct CDR3 sequences, 10% of them seen just once. The specimen sequenced was whole blood. The receptors originated from an adult who was a healthcare worker with PCR-confirmed SARS-CoV-2 infection or an uninfected control (not recorded which). Each CDR3 is given with its conserved first and last residue. A D gene is named only where the DNA matches it firmly. A row's size may be missing; if present it is once, few, many or a size class.

>-|TRBV7-9|many|TRBJ1-1
TGTGCCAGCAGCTCGTTACAAGCGAACACTGAAGCTTTCTTT
CASSSLQANTEAFF
>-|TRBV3-1|many|TRBJ1-2
TGTGCCAGCAGCCAAGGGGGCAGTAACTATGGCTACACCTTC
CASSQGGSNYGYTF
>-|TRBV5-5|many|TRBJ1-6
TGTGCCAGCAGCTCACGTCGGGGGGATTCACCCCTCCACTTT
CASSSRRGDSPLHF
>-|TRBV20-1|many|TRBJ1-2
TGCAGTGCTACCGAGATAACGCGCGTCGGGGCCCAATTC
CSATEITRVGAQF
>TRBD2|TRBV9|many|TRBJ2-3
TGTGCCAGCAGCGTAGGCCCCAGCGGGACTAACACAGATACGCAGTATTTT
CASSVGPSGTNTDTQYF
>TRBD2|TRBV14|many|TRBJ2-1
TGTGCCAGCAGCCTGAGCGGGAGGGCTTTCAATGAGCAGTTCTTC
CASSLSGRAFNEQFF
>-|TRBV6-2/TRBV6-3|many|TRBJ2-1
TGTGCCAGCAGTCTGCTGACTAATACTGAGCAGTTCTTC
CASSLLTNTEQFF
>TRBD2|TRBV3-1|few|TRBJ2-1
TGTGCCAGCAGCAACGGACTAGCGGGAATCAATGAGCAGTTCTTC
CASSNGLAGINEQFF
>TRBD1|TRBV6-5|many|TRBJ2-7
TGTGCCAGCAGTTCCCGGGACAGGGGTTACGAGCAGTACTTC
CASSSRDRGYEQYF
>TRBD1|TRBV7-8|many|TRBJ2-1
TGTGCCAGCAGCTCGGGACAGAACTACAATGAGCAGTTCTTC
CASSSGQNYNEQFF
>TRBD2|TRBV7-8|many|TRBJ2-1
TGTGCCAGCAGCTTTTTACTCGCGGGAGGGTCGGATGAGCAGTTCTTC
CASSFLLAGGSDEQFF
>TRBD1|TRBV11-2|many|TRBJ2-1
TGTGCCAGCAGCATCACTCGACAGGGGCCCACCAATGAGCAGTTCTTC
CASSITRQGPTNEQFF
>TRBD2|TRBV6-2/TRBV6-3|many|TRBJ2-7
TGTGCCAGCAGTCGGACATCTAGCGGGGGCTACGAGCAGTACTTC
CASSRTSSGGYEQYF
>-|TRBV27|many|TRBJ2-7
TGTGCCAGCAGTATATCCCCCTCCTACGAGCAGTACTTC
CASSISPSYEQYF
>-|TRBV27|-|TRBJ2-6
TGTGCCAGCAGTTTATCCGGGGGAACGGCCAACGTCCTGACTTTC
CASSLSGGTANVLTF